This is a list of T cell receptor beta chains from one sample in a study of cytomegalovirus exposure and HLA in healthy donors. Sequencing used immunoSEQ multiplex PCR; TCRdb keeps in-frame clones, though not all of them. The sample table includes about 130,000 clones. Sequenced: PBMCs. These receptors originate from a woman aged 55-75 years in good health and CMV-seronegative. Each CDR3 is given without its conserved first and last residue. The D gene is left open where the match is weak.

j_gene: TRBJ2-1
d_gene: .
v_gene: TRBV7-9
CDR3aa: ASSLRDGYNEQF

j_gene: TRBJ1-5
d_gene: TRBD1
v_gene: TRBV27
CDR3aa: ASRPTGDNQPQH

j_gene: TRBJ2-1
d_gene: TRBD2
v_gene: TRBV5-1
CDR3aa: ASSLERESSYNEQF

j_gene: TRBJ1-5
d_gene: .
v_gene: TRBV5-4
CDR3aa: ASSNQGRNQPQH

j_gene: TRBJ2-6
d_gene: .
v_gene: TRBV10-2
CDR3aa: ASGESGANVLT

j_gene: TRBJ1-5
d_gene: .
v_gene: TRBV7-9
CDR3aa: ASSPSQGGRNQPQH

j_gene: TRBJ2-7
d_gene: .
v_gene: TRBV29-1
CDR3aa: SVDTSDFYEQY

j_gene: TRBJ2-1
d_gene: TRBD1
v_gene: TRBV2
CDR3aa: ASSYRDRGKGEQF

j_gene: TRBJ1-2
d_gene: .
v_gene: TRBV23-1
CDR3aa: ASSSGPFPRQTNYGYT

j_gene: TRBJ2-7
d_gene: .
v_gene: TRBV10-3
CDR3aa: AISESQGSGYEQY

j_gene: TRBJ2-1
d_gene: TRBD2
v_gene: TRBV7-9
CDR3aa: ASSPRGGGGIGEQF

j_gene: TRBJ2-7
d_gene: .
v_gene: TRBV11-2
CDR3aa: ASSPDRDLYYEQY